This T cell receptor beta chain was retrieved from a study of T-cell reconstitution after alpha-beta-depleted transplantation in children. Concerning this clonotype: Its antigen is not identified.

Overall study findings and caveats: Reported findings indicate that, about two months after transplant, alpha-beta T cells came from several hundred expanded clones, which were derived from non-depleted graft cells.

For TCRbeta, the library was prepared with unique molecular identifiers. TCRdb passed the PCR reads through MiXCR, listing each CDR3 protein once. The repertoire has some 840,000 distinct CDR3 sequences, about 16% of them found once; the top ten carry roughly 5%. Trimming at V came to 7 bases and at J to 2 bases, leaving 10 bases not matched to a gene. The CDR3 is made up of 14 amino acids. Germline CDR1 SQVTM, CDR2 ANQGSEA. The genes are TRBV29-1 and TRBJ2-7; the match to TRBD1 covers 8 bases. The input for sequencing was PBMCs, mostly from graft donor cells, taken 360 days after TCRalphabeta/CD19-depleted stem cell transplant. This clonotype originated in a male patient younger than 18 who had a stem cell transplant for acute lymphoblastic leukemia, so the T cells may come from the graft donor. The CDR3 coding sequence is TGCAGCGCCGAGACAGGGGCTGTCACCTACGAGCAGTACTTC. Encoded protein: CSAETGAVTYEQYF.